Below, 4 T cell receptor beta chains from the same sample are listed, as sequenced in a study of cytomegalovirus exposure and HLA in healthy donors. Primers: 60 Vbeta forward and 13 Jbeta reverse. Clones were read by immunoSEQ multiplex PCR, and TCRdb kept only the in-frame ones, dropping some. This table has about 160,000 clones, around four fifths appearing once. The sample taken for sequencing was PBMCs. The origin of the receptors is a young man in good health and CMV-seronegative.

The chain couples TRBV5-4 to TRBJ2-3; 8 nucleotides match TRBD2. Unmatched junction bases numbered 4, after V lost 4 bases and J lost 3 bases. This CDR3 spans 14 amino acids. Germline lookup yields CDR1 SGHNT and CDR2 YYREEE (reference sequence). Written as DNA, the CDR3 is TGTGCCAGCAGCCGCGGGGGGATTACAGATACGCAGTATTTT. This codes for CASSRGGITDTQYF.

The chain recombines TRBV28 with TRBJ1-5, with 8 bases fitting TRBD1. The length of the CDR3 is 18 residues. The ends lost 5 bases at V and 0 bases at J; junction bases unmatched: 12. CDR1 is MDHEN and CDR2 is SYDVKM in the germline V gene. CDR3 in DNA: TGTGCCAGCAGTCCTACCCGGACAGGGCCCTATAGCAATCAGCCCCAGCATTTT. Protein sequence: CASSPTRTGPYSNQPQHF.

The chain uses TRBV2 and TRBJ1-1; D call uncertain. The CDR3 has 15 amino acids. From germline, CDR1 is SNHLY and CDR2 FYNNEI. The V gene lost 4 bases and the J gene lost 4 bases, with 16 bases spanning the gap. Here the CDR3 reads CASSGSGQGGTEAFF. The CDR3 DNA sequence: TGTGCCAGCAGTGGGTCGGGCCAAGGAGGCACTGAAGCTTTCTTT. Combining the CDR3 with reference TRBV2 and TRBJ1-1 gives the whole variable domain EPEVTQTPSHQVTQMGQEVILRCVPISNHLYFYWYRQILGQKVEFLVSFYNNEISEKSEIFDDQFSVERPDGSNFTLKIRSTKLEDSAMYFCASSGSGQGGTEAFFGQGTRLTVV.

The chain couples TRBV7-3 to TRBJ2-3, with TRBD1 matching 8 bases. Germline CDR1 SGHTA, CDR2 FQGTGA. Germline trimming cut 1 base from V and 3 bases from J; bases unmatched to any gene: 6. There are 16 residues in the CDR3. CDR3 amino acids: CASSLMAGGETDTQYF. Here the CDR3 DNA reads TGTGCCAGCAGCTTAATGGCAGGGGGCGAAACAGATACGCAGTATTTT.